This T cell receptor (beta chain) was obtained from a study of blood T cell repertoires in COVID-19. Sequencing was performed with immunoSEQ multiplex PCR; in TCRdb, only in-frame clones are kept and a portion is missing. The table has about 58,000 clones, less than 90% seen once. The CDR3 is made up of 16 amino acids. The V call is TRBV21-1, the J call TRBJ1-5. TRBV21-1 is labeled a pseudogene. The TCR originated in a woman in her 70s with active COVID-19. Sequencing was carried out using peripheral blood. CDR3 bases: TGTGCCAGCAGCAAAGGGGAAGGGGACTACAATCAGCCCCAGCATTTT. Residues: CASSKGEGDYNQPQHF.